Listed here is a single T cell receptor beta chain. In the original analysis: Reference gene primers were amplified, and this amplification served to estimate nucleated cell counts. Sequencing was performed with immunoSEQ multiplex PCR; in TCRdb, only in-frame clones are kept and a portion is missing. For V, J and clone size, that table is used; D and trimming come from the DNA. In the table there are a few hundred thousand clones, around 89% of which are singletons. This sample is part of a study of blood T cell repertoires in COVID-19. For the study at large: Acute-phase and convalescent COVID-19 samples originated in the United States, Italy and Spain. PBMCs, B-cell-depleted T cells, or T cells were the source of the cDNA or gDNA that made up the material.

The CDR3 runs 15 residues. CDR1 and CDR2 from the germline V gene are MNHEY and SVGAGI. After removal of 4 bases from V and 4 bases from J, the junction contained 5 bases not matched to a gene. Seattle's enrolled individuals joined amid active infection and were then monitored longitudinally. The source material was peripheral blood. The chain is built from TRBV6-5 and TRBJ1-2; the match to TRBD1 covers 11 bases. This sequence was found in a woman aged 45 to 65 with COVID-19, enrolled during active disease. The DNA of the CDR3 is TGTGCCAGCAGTTCCGGACAGGGGGCAGGCTATGGCTACACCTTC. Residues: CASSSGQGAGYGYTF.